A single sample gave rise to the 3 T cell receptor beta chains below, sequenced in a study of control samples from healthy donors and cancer patients. Clones were read by immunoSEQ multiplex PCR, and TCRdb kept only the in-frame ones, dropping some. The sample carries about 150,000 clones, over 85% recorded once. Sequencing was carried out using blood. These receptor sequences come from a man aged 18 to 35 in good health.

The chain uses TRBV7-9 and TRBJ1-2; 7 nucleotides agree with TRBD1. CDR1 and CDR2 from the germline V gene are SEHNR and FQNEAQ (reference sequence). After removal of 5 bases from V and 2 bases from J, the junction contained 2 bases not matched to a gene. The CDR3 has 13 amino acids. In DNA, the CDR3 is TGTGCCAGCAGCCCGACAGGGAACTATGGCTACACCTTC. Translated: CASSPTGNYGYTF.

The rearrangement links TRBV4-3 to TRBJ2-7; the D is unclear. This CDR3 is built from 13 residues. V was pared by 0 bases and J by 1 base, with 4 bases between. Germline CDR1 reads LGHNA; CDR2 reads YSLEER. The DNA of the CDR3 is TGCGCCAGCAGCCAAGATCGGTCCTACGAGCAGTACTTC. It encodes CASSQDRSYEQYF.

The V call is TRBV15, the J call TRBJ2-7; D is uncertain. Germline values: CDR1 LNHNV, CDR2 YYDKDF (reference sequence). V dropped 3 bases and J dropped 3 bases, with 15 bases sitting between them. The CDR3 is made up of 15 amino acids. The CDR3: CATSRGRALSYEQYF. The DNA of the CDR3 is TGTGCCACCAGCAGGGGCCGGGCGTTAAGCTACGAGCAGTACTTC.